The rows below give T cell receptor beta chains drawn from one sample of a study of CD8 T cells in Susac syndrome. Each CDR3 protein gets one entry after TCRdb re-called the immunoSEQ multiplex PCR reads with MiXCR. The sample has about 160,000 distinct CDR3 sequences; 90% to 96% are singletons. Sequencing was carried out using CD4+ T cells from PBMCs. The receptor set was obtained from a human donor with Susac syndrome. CDR3s include the opening cysteine and the closing phenylalanine or tryptophan. D genes are given only for firm matches. The size of a clone is reported for some rows only, either as once, few or many, or as a class for expanded clones.

clone size: .; D gene: TRBD1; V gene: TRBV5-6; J gene: TRBJ1-2; CDR3 DNA: TGTGCCAGCAGCCCCCGGACAGGGGTCCTTAACTATGGCTACACCTTC; CDR3 protein: CASSPRTGVLNYGYTF
clone size: once; D gene: .; V gene: TRBV12-3/TRBV12-4; J gene: TRBJ1-2; CDR3 DNA: TGTGCCAGCACCGACCGGGTGGCGGGCTACACCTTC; CDR3 protein: CASTDRVAGYTF
clone size: .; D gene: TRBD1; V gene: TRBV10-3; J gene: TRBJ2-6; CDR3 DNA: TGTGCCATCAGTGATTGGACAGGGGGATACTCTGGGGCCAACGTCCTGACTTTC; CDR3 protein: CAISDWTGGYSGANVLTF
clone size: .; D gene: .; V gene: TRBV28; J gene: TRBJ2-1; CDR3 DNA: TGTGCCAGCAGTTTCGGGGGACCCTCCTACAATGAGCAGTTCTTC; CDR3 protein: CASSFGGPSYNEQFF
clone size: .; D gene: .; V gene: TRBV2; J gene: TRBJ2-7; CDR3 DNA: TGTGCCAGCATACCGGGGGCAGGGCGGAACGAGCAGTACTTC; CDR3 protein: CASIPGAGRNEQYF
clone size: .; D gene: TRBD1; V gene: TRBV5-1; J gene: TRBJ2-1; CDR3 DNA: TGCGCCAGCAGCTTCCTACAGGGGTCGTCGGGCAATGAGCAGTTCTTC; CDR3 protein: CASSFLQGSSGNEQFF
clone size: .; D gene: TRBD1; V gene: TRBV15; J gene: TRBJ1-4; CDR3 DNA: TGTGCCACCAGCAGGACAGGGGTGCGAGAAAAACTGTTTTTT; CDR3 protein: CATSRTGVREKLFF
clone size: .; D gene: .; V gene: TRBV20-1; J gene: TRBJ1-5; CDR3 DNA: TGCAGTGCTAGACCCTCAGGGGATAGCAATCAGCCCCAGCATTTT; CDR3 protein: CSARPSGDSNQPQHF
clone size: few; D gene: .; V gene: TRBV11-2; J gene: TRBJ1-1; CDR3 DNA: TGTGCCAGCAGCACGGGACCGAACACTGAAGCTTTCTTT; CDR3 protein: CASSTGPNTEAFF
clone size: .; D gene: TRBD2; V gene: TRBV15; J gene: TRBJ2-3; CDR3 DNA: TGTGCCACCACGAGTGCGGGGGGCAGGGATACGCAGTATTTT; CDR3 protein: CATTSAGGRDTQYF
clone size: .; D gene: .; V gene: TRBV4-2; J gene: TRBJ2-3; CDR3 DNA: TGTGCCAGCAGCCAAGGCGGGGCTGACACAGATACGCAGTATTTT; CDR3 protein: CASSQGGADTDTQYF
clone size: .; D gene: TRBD1; V gene: TRBV7-2; J gene: TRBJ2-3; CDR3 DNA: TGTGCCAGCAGCGAGAGAAGACAGGGCCCCACAGATACGCAGTATTTT; CDR3 protein: CASSERRQGPTDTQYF
clone size: .; D gene: .; V gene: TRBV7-9; J gene: TRBJ1-4; CDR3 DNA: TGTGCCAGCAGCTCTTTGAGGGGTACTAATGAAAAACTGTTTTTT; CDR3 protein: CASSSLRGTNEKLFF
clone size: .; D gene: TRBD2; V gene: TRBV5-4; J gene: TRBJ2-1; CDR3 DNA: TGTGCCAGCAGCTTGGCCGGGACTAGCGGAAACAATGAGCAGTTCTTC; CDR3 protein: CASSLAGTSGNNEQFF
clone size: .; D gene: .; V gene: TRBV4-2; J gene: TRBJ2-1; CDR3 DNA: TGTGCCAGCAGCCAACCCGAGTACCCCCTCCATGAGCAGTTCTTC; CDR3 protein: CASSQPEYPLHEQFF
clone size: .; D gene: .; V gene: TRBV12-3/TRBV12-4; J gene: TRBJ1-4; CDR3 DNA: TGTGCCAGCAGTCCCGGGGTCGGAGAAAAACTGTTTTTT; CDR3 protein: CASSPGVGEKLFF
clone size: .; D gene: .; V gene: TRBV4-2; J gene: TRBJ2-6; CDR3 DNA: TGTGCCAGCAGCCAAGGATGGAGCAGGGCAACTGGGGCCAACGTCCTGACTTTC; CDR3 protein: CASSQGWSRATGANVLTF
clone size: .; D gene: .; V gene: TRBV5-4; J gene: TRBJ2-2; CDR3 DNA: TGTGCCAGCAGACGTTCCTCGGGGACAACCCGCGGGGAGCTGTTTTTT; CDR3 protein: CASRRSSGTTRGELFF
clone size: .; D gene: TRBD1; V gene: TRBV30; J gene: TRBJ1-5; CDR3 DNA: TGTGCCTGCCTCCCCCGGGACAGGGTGCATCAGCCCCAGCATTTT; CDR3 protein: CACLPRDRVHQPQHF
clone size: .; D gene: .; V gene: TRBV20-1; J gene: TRBJ1-4; CDR3 DNA: TGCAGTGCTAGGGGACAAGGGACTAATGAAAAACTGTTTTTT; CDR3 protein: CSARGQGTNEKLFF
clone size: .; D gene: .; V gene: TRBV20-1; J gene: TRBJ2-5; CDR3 DNA: TGCAGTGCCCTTTCTTGGCGGAAAGAGACCCAGTACTTC; CDR3 protein: CSALSWRKETQYF
clone size: .; D gene: .; V gene: TRBV29-1; J gene: TRBJ2-1; CDR3 DNA: TGCAGCGTGTGGGAGAATGAGCAGTTCTTT; CDR3 protein: CSVWENEQFF
clone size: .; D gene: .; V gene: TRBV7-7; J gene: TRBJ1-4; CDR3 DNA: TGTGCTAGCAGCTCCACAGAGGGAGAAAAACTGTTTTTT; CDR3 protein: CASSSTEGEKLFF
clone size: .; D gene: .; V gene: TRBV3-1; J gene: TRBJ2-5; CDR3 DNA: TGTGCCAGCAGCCAAGCATCGGCGGGGAGGCGGGAGACCCAGTACTTC; CDR3 protein: CASSQASAGRRETQYF
clone size: .; D gene: TRBD1; V gene: TRBV18; J gene: TRBJ1-5; CDR3 DNA: TGTGCCAGCTCACCGACAGGGGCCTATAGCAATCAGCCCCAGCATTTT; CDR3 protein: CASSPTGAYSNQPQHF
clone size: .; D gene: .; V gene: TRBV4-3; J gene: TRBJ2-1; CDR3 DNA: TGCGCCAGCAGCCGAAGAACTCGGCTTGGGGAGCAGTTCTTC; CDR3 protein: CASSRRTRLGEQFF
clone size: .; D gene: TRBD1; V gene: TRBV12-3/TRBV12-4; J gene: TRBJ1-1; CDR3 DNA: TGTGCCAGCAGTTCAGCTGACAGGGACACTGAAGCTTTCTTT; CDR3 protein: CASSSADRDTEAFF
clone size: .; D gene: TRBD1; V gene: TRBV19; J gene: TRBJ1-5; CDR3 DNA: TGTGCCAGTAGTATGGTTGGCAGGGGGATGCAGCCCCAGCATTTT; CDR3 protein: CASSMVGRGMQPQHF
clone size: .; D gene: .; V gene: TRBV9; J gene: TRBJ2-1; CDR3 DNA: TGTGCCAGCAACTCCGGGACCCGAATTGGGGAGCAGTTCTTC; CDR3 protein: CASNSGTRIGEQFF
clone size: once; D gene: TRBD2; V gene: TRBV5-4; J gene: TRBJ2-7; CDR3 DNA: TGTGCCAGCAGCCGGGGGGGCCCCTACGAGCAGTACTTC; CDR3 protein: CASSRGGPYEQYF
clone size: .; D gene: .; V gene: TRBV30; J gene: TRBJ1-5; CDR3 DNA: TGTGCCTGGAGTGAAGGGGGGGATCAGCCCCAGCATTTT; CDR3 protein: CAWSEGGDQPQHF